This TCR beta chain appears in the sequencing data of a study of blood T cell repertoires in COVID-19. For the study at large: COVID-19 samples from acute and convalescent phases originated in the United States, Italy and Spain. In each case, the material was cDNA or gDNA derived from T cells, B-cell-depleted T cells, or PBMCs.

V lost 3 bases and J lost 7; bases outside the gene matches: 2. The CDR3 spans 14 residues. Germline assignment: CDR1 LGHNA and CDR2 YSLEER. In the original analysis: Using reference gene primer amplification, nucleated cell counts were estimated. TCRdb's table, derived via immunoSEQ multiplex PCR, lists solely in-frame clones and lacks some. The DNA was the basis for D and trimming; V, J and clone size are from that table. The data show 150,000 to 200,000 clones, 80% to 85% seen once. This TCR was sampled from a woman under 40 with acute or convalescent COVID-19. The chain couples TRBV4-3 to TRBJ2-1, with 11 positions matching TRBD2. The specimen was peripheral blood. The CDR3 DNA reads TGCGCCAGCAGCCAGGGACTAGCGGCAAATGAGCAGTTCTTC. As protein: CASSQGLAANEQFF.